The clone carrying this T cell receptor (beta chain) came up a few times. This specimen comes from a study of beta chain features in type 1 diabetes. Expressed TCRB transcripts were sequenced because the entire RNA isolate underwent reverse transcription. The repertoire was sequenced with immunoSEQ multiplex PCR; TCRdb's copy has only in-frame clones and lacks some. The table has 120,000 to 150,000 clones, approximately 10% seen once. Germline V gene lookup returns CDR1 MNHEY and CDR2 SVGAGI. Trimming shortened V by 8 bases and J by 3 bases, and 14 bases separated the two germline ends. This CDR3 contains 14 residues.

This sequence was found in a woman in her forties in good health. The V call is TRBV6-5, the J call TRBJ2-4; possible D gene TRBD2, 5 bases. The sequencing sample was made of central memory CD4+ T cells from blood. This CDR3 reads CASQEDRGKNIQYF. The CDR3 coding sequence is TGTGCCAGCCAGGAAGACCGGGGCAAAAACATTCAGTACTTC.